Below are 6 T cell receptor beta chains sequenced from a single sample in a study of lymphopenia after photon versus proton radiotherapy. The method was immunoSEQ multiplex PCR; TCRdb's version includes in-frame clones alone and lacks a portion of them. This repertoire shows almost 30,000 clones, around 87% found once; its top ten account for roughly 48%. Material: peripheral blood, obtained from a patient treated with proton-based radiotherapy. The receptors here all came from a woman aged 60-75 years with cholangiocarcinoma. Some clones in this sample may be carry-over from other donors' samples.

This chain joins TRBV5-4 and TRBJ1-2, with a weak D call TRBD1 (6 bases). CDR3 length: 15 amino acids. Deletions cut 2 bases from V and 4 bases from J, with 15 bases between. In germline, CDR1 is SGHNT, CDR2 YYREEE (reference sequence). The CDR3 is CASSFKGGSIYGYTF. CDR3 in DNA: TGTGCCAGCAGCTTCAAAGGGGGGTCTATCTATGGCTACACCTTC.

The CDR3 DNA is TGTGCCAGCAGCCGAACGGGACACAACGCCGCTGAAGCTTTCTTT. Its translation: CASSRTGHNAAEAFF. The J gene is TRBJ1-1, the V gene TRBV7-9, with D perhaps TRBD1 (6 bases). The ends were cut back, 5 bases at V and 6 bases at J, with 19 bases in the middle. The V gene's germline CDR1 is SEHNR and CDR2 FQNEAQ (reference sequence). The CDR3 contains 15 residues.

A single count supports this clone. The V call is TRBV14, the J call TRBJ1-6, with unresolved D. V was shortened by 2 bases and J by 3 bases, with 8 bases between the two germline ends. Germline V gives CDR1 SGHDN, CDR2 FVKESK. The length of the CDR3 is 15 residues. CDR3 sequence reads: CASSQREFYNSPLHF. Here the CDR3 DNA reads TGTGCCAGCAGCCAAAGGGAATTCTATAATTCACCCCTCCACTTT. Complete variable domain (other parts from reference TRBV14 and TRBJ1-6): EAGVTQFPSHSVIEKGQTVTLRCDPISGHDNLYWYRRVMGKEIKFLLHFVKESKQDESGMPNNRFLAERTGGTYSTLKVQPAELEDSGVYFCASSQREFYNSPLHFGNGTRLTVT.

The count of this clone is one. The gene calls are TRBV2 and TRBJ2-2; 7 nucleotides line up with TRBD2. The CDR3 is 15 amino acids. CDR1 and CDR2 from the germline V gene are SNHLY and FYNNEI. J gave up 3 bases and V 6 bases, and 7 bases lay outside the gene matches. CDR3 region: CASRGGTSDTGELFF. Here the CDR3 DNA reads TGTGCCAGCAGAGGAGGTACTAGCGACACCGGGGAGCTGTTTTTT.

The V call is TRBV29-1, the J call TRBJ2-2; the D is unclear. The V gene lost 7 bases and the J gene lost 3 bases, with 3 bases spanning the gap. Germline V gene sequence: CDR1 SQVTM, CDR2 ANQGSEA. The length of the CDR3 is 10 residues. The CDR3 reads CSAYTGELFF. The CDR3 DNA sequence: TGCAGCGCATACACCGGGGAGCTGTTTTTT.

The chain is built from TRBV12-5 and TRBJ1-1; no firm D call. The V gene's germline CDR1 is LGHNT and CDR2 FRNRAP. This CDR3 has 14 residues. Trimming left V 0 bases short and J 7 bases short, with 12 bases between. The CDR3 bases are TGTGCTAGTGGTTTGGTACCGGGGAGACTTGAAGCTTTCTTT. Protein product: CASGLVPGRLEAFF. The variable domain in full, with the rest retrieved from reference TRBV12-5 and TRBJ1-1, is DARVTQTPRHKVTEMGQEVTMRCQPILGHNTVFWYRQTMMQGLELLAYFRNRAPLDDSGMPKDRFSAEMPDATLATLKIQPSEPRDSAVYFCASGLVPGRLEAFFGQGTRLTVV.